Presented here are 19 T cell receptor beta chains from one specimen sequenced in a study of T-cell reconstitution after alpha-beta-depleted transplantation in children. Unique molecular identifiers tagged the TCRbeta library. In TCRdb, the PCR reads were re-called with MiXCR into one record per CDR3 protein. This table has 450,000 to 600,000 distinct CDR3 sequences, 10% to 15% appearing once. The sequenced sample was PBMCs, mostly from graft donor cells, obtained 360 days after TCRalphabeta/CD19-depleted stem cell transplant. The origin of the receptors is a male patient aged 10 to 17 who had a stem cell transplant for acute myeloid leukemia, so the T cells may come from the graft donor.

The chain couples TRBV7-6 to TRBJ2-3, with D perhaps TRBD2 (6 bases). Trimming shortened V by 1 base and J by 4 bases, and 12 bases separated the two germline ends. Germline V lookup: CDR1 SGHVS, CDR2 FNYEAQ. This CDR3 spans 15 amino acids. The DNA of the CDR3 is TGTGCCAGCAGCTTAGTTGCGGGGCGGGCAGATACGCAGTATTTT. Protein product: CASSLVAGRADTQYF.

This clonotype was seen many times. Here the CDR3 DNA reads TGTGCCAGCAGCCCTTCTAGGGGGACGGAGACCCAGTACTTC. Its translation is CASSPSRGTETQYF. V usage is TRBV12-3 or TRBV12-4 and J usage is TRBJ2-5, with D possibly matching TRBD1 (6 bases). The CDR3 covers 14 residues. V was clipped by 6 bases and J by 5 bases, with 16 bases between them.

This clonotype showed up just a few times. The rearrangement links TRBV28 to TRBJ2-7; D might be TRBD2 (6 bases). Germline V gene lookup returns CDR1 MDHEN and CDR2 SYDVKM. Trimming stripped 5 bases from V and 4 bases from J, with 9 bases between. The CDR3 runs 12 residues. CDR3 DNA sequence: TGTGCCAGCAGTGGGGGGATTTACGAGCAGTACTTC. Its translation is CASSGGIYEQYF.

This clonotype was observed many times. The chain recombines TRBV4-1 with TRBJ2-1; 8 positions agree with TRBD1. The CDR3 covers 16 residues. CDR1 is MGHRA and CDR2 is YSYEKL in the germline V gene. V lost 5 bases, J lost 4 bases, and 10 bases stayed unmatched. The CDR3 nucleotides read TGCGCCAGCAGCTCACGCCAGGACAGGGCTTACAATGAGCAGTTCTTC. Translating it yields CASSSRQDRAYNEQFF.

The chain combines TRBV12-3 or TRBV12-4 with TRBJ2-7; 8 bases align to TRBD2. V lost 1 base, J lost 4 bases, and 9 bases stayed unmatched. The CDR3 has 16 residues. The CDR3 sequence: CASSLERPSGRYEQYF. The CDR3 coding sequence is TGTGCCAGCAGTTTAGAGCGGCCCAGCGGGAGATACGAGCAGTACTTC.

This sequence joins TRBV27 and TRBJ2-7; D ambiguous. CDR3 size: 15 residues. Germline CDR1 and CDR2: MNHEY and SMNVEV (reference sequence). The V and J ends lost 1 base and 6 bases respectively, with 16 bases between them. CDR3 amino acids: CASSLLGEESREQYF. As DNA, the CDR3 is TGTGCCAGCAGTTTATTAGGTGAGGAGAGTCGCGAGCAGTACTTC.

The J gene is TRBJ1-1, the V gene TRBV11-2; maybe TRBD1 (6 bases). Germline values: CDR1 SGHAT, CDR2 FQNNGV. The CDR3 is 12 amino acids. Trimming left V 3 bases short and J 6 bases short, with 8 bases between. The CDR3 is CASSFTGSEAFF. In DNA, the CDR3 is TGTGCCAGCAGCTTTACAGGGTCTGAAGCTTTCTTT.

This clonotype has at least ten counts. The DNA of the CDR3 is TGTGCCAGCAGCTCCCTAGCGGGAAGTGCGATGGAGCAGTTCTTC. Protein product: CASSSLAGSAMEQFF. V usage is TRBV28 and J usage is TRBJ2-1; 9 bases are a match to TRBD2. The CDR3 covers 15 residues. Per the germline V gene, CDR1 is MDHEN and CDR2 is SYDVKM. The junction had 13 bases not matched to a gene; V was cut back by 6 bases and J by 10 bases.

This clonotype was seen ten or more times. The chain recombines TRBV28 with TRBJ1-6; D remains unclear. This CDR3 contains 14 residues. V dropped 7 bases and J dropped 3 bases, with 10 bases sitting between them. CDR1 MDHEN and CDR2 SYDVKM come from the germline V gene. CDR3 coding DNA: TGTGCCAGCATAATAAACAGCTATAATTCACCCCTCCACTTT. This gives the protein CASIINSYNSPLHF.

A few counts support this clonotype. The chain links TRBV4-3 to TRBJ2-1; D gene ambiguous. The CDR3 has 15 amino acids. Deletions cut 0 bases from V and 10 bases from J, with 16 bases between. Looked up from germline, CDR1 is LGHNA and CDR2 is YSLEER. As DNA, the CDR3 is TGCGCCAGCAGCCAAGACGTCTTGACCCGGGTAGAGCAGTTCTTC. It is translated as CASSQDVLTRVEQFF.

In its sample, this clonotype was seen a few times. The gene calls are TRBV20-1 and TRBJ2-1, with 15 bases lining up with TRBD2. The V and J ends lost 4 bases and 7 bases, in that order; junction bases with no gene match: 8. The CDR3 totals 16 residues. Germline V gene sequence: CDR1 DFQATT, CDR2 SNEGSKA (reference sequence). The chain's CDR3 is CSATGLAGGGRNEQFF. Here the CDR3 DNA reads TGCAGTGCTACGGGACTAGCGGGAGGCGGGAGGAATGAGCAGTTCTTC.

A word on this clonotype: A single base separates this from a much larger clone, so it may be a read error. The chain employs TRBV5-5 and TRBJ2-1; TRBD2 might be the D (5 bases). In germline, CDR1 is SGHKS, CDR2 YYEKEE (reference sequence). The CDR3 spans 15 residues. Here the CDR3 DNA reads TGTGCCAGCAGATTGGACTTGTTCTCCTACAATGAGCAGTTCTTC. The encoded protein is CASRLDLFSYNEQFF. The full variable domain, completed using reference TRBV5-5 and TRBJ2-1, is DAGVTQSPTHLIKTRGQQVTLRCSPISGHKSVSWYQQVLGQGPQFIFQYYEKEERGRGNFPDRFSARQFPNYSSELNVNALLLGDSALYLCASRLDLFSYNEQFFGPGTRLTVL.

The V and J genes are TRBV18 and TRBJ2-7; 14 positions agree with TRBD2. V lost 0 bases and J lost 2; bases outside the gene matches: 3. The germline V gene encodes CDR1 KGHSH and CDR2 LQKENI. The CDR3 consists of 17 residues. In nucleotides, the CDR3 is TGTGCCAGCTCACCACCGGGGACTAGCGGGAGCCCCTACGAGCAGTACTTC. Its protein product is CASSPPGTSGSPYEQYF.

This clonotype showed up just a few times. This sequence joins TRBV28 and TRBJ2-5; 12 positions agree with TRBD1. Germline CDR1 reads MDHEN; CDR2 reads SYDVKM. The CDR3 extends over 18 amino acids. The V gene end was trimmed by 5 bases and the J gene end by 2 bases; junction bases not matched to a gene: 12. As DNA, the CDR3 is TGTGCCAGCAGTCTCGGGACAGGGGGCGTTCCAGGTCAAGAGACCCAGTACTTC. Protein product: CASSLGTGGVPGQETQYF.

The J gene is TRBJ2-5, the V gene TRBV28; tentatively, D is TRBD1 (6 bases). The CDR3 totals 14 residues. CDR1 is MDHEN and CDR2 is SYDVKM in the germline V gene. Deletions cut 5 bases from V and 5 bases from J, with 15 bases between. CDR3 residues: CASSVLGGEETQYF. CDR3 DNA: TGTGCCAGCAGTGTTCTTGGGGGCGAGGAGACCCAGTACTTC.

The chain combines TRBV7-9 with TRBJ2-5; unclear D gene. Germline V gives CDR1 SEHNR, CDR2 FQNEAQ (reference sequence). The CDR3 has 14 amino acids. V lost 5 bases to trimming and J lost 5 bases, with 15 bases between them. CDR3 nucleotides: TGTGCCAGCAGCCCCCGCGACGTAAGGGAGACCCAGTACTTC. This codes for CASSPRDVRETQYF.

This clonotype was seen at least ten times. V is TRBV19 and J is TRBJ1-2; possible D gene TRBD1, 6 bases. V was shortened by 9 bases and J by 3 bases, with 14 bases between the two germline ends. CDR1 and CDR2 from the germline V gene are LNHDA and SQIVND (reference sequence). This CDR3 spans 13 amino acids. The CDR3 sequence: CASRERGHYGYTF. In nucleotides, the CDR3 is TGTGCCAGCAGGGAGCGGGGGCACTATGGCTACACCTTC. Supplemented by reference TRBV19 and TRBJ1-2, the full variable domain reads DGGITQSPKYLFRKEGQNVTLSCEQNLNHDAMYWYRQDPGQGLRLIYYSQIVNDFQKGDIAEGYSVSREKKESFPLTVTSAQKNPTAFYLCASRERGHYGYTFGSGTRLTVV.

The chain links TRBV18 to TRBJ1-5; D remains ambiguous. Trimming removed 3 bases from V and 3 bases from J, with 12 bases in between. The germline gives CDR1 KGHSH, CDR2 LQKENI. The CDR3 runs to 15 residues. The CDR3 is CASSPVTGNNQPQHF. CDR3 in DNA: TGTGCCAGCTCACCCGTGACCGGGAACAATCAGCCCCAGCATTTT.

Worth noting for this clonotype: A much larger clone sits a single nucleotide away, making a read error possible. The genes are TRBV28 and TRBJ2-7, with a tentative D call TRBD2 (6 bases). This CDR3 is built from 16 residues. CDR1 is MDHEN and CDR2 is SYDVKM in the germline V gene. The CDR3 reads CASSLMIGTARREHYF. The DNA of the CDR3 is TGTGCCAGCAGTTTAATGATAGGGACGGCCCGTCGGGAGCATTACTTC. Full variable domain (missing parts from reference TRBV28 and TRBJ2-7): DVKVTQSSRYLVKRTGEKVFLECVQDMDHENMFWYRQDPGLGLRLIYFSYDVKMKEKGDIPEGYSVSREKKERFSLILESASTNQTSMYLCASSLMIGTARREHYFGPGTRLTVT.